This record covers a single T cell receptor beta chain. One end of the junction varies from germline; a read error may be responsible. The data belong to a study of regulatory T cells in long-lasting Graves disease. There are 13 residues in the CDR3. Per germline, CDR1 MDHEN and CDR2 SYDVKM. Time point noted: persistent/refractory GD, antithyroid drugs over 5 years with positive TRAb. Isolated PBMC RNA provided the starting material for the TCR library. According to the study, TCR beta libraries were built with iRepertoire HTBI primers and CDR3-region Arm-PCR. TCRdb independently ran MiXCR on the multiplex PCR reads; one entry per CDR3 protein. The sample has fewer than 550,000 distinct CDR3 sequences, 20% to 25% seen once.

V usage is TRBV28 and J usage is TRBJ2-7, with 7 bases aligning to TRBD1. This TCR was recovered from a female donor with Graves disease. Material: peripheral blood mononuclear cells (PBMCs), obtained when the disease was refractory, from a patient treated with antithyroid drugs. CDR3 amino acids: CASSPGTVYERYF. The DNA for the CDR3 is TGTGCCAGCAGTCCCGGGACAGTCTACGAGCGGTACTTC.